This TCR beta chain was sequenced in a study of T cell responses to AZD1222 COVID-19 vaccine. Only in-frame clones appear in the TCRdb table, and some are missing; sequencing was by immunoSEQ multiplex PCR. The data contain about 210,000 clones, approximately 92% of them singletons. The sample in question was peripheral blood, obtained on day 0 of AZD1222 vaccination. This receptor was obtained from an adult in good health.

The CDR3 DNA sequence: TGCGCCAGCAGCTGGGGGAACAGGGATGAGCAGTTCTTC. It encodes CASSWGNRDEQFF. The rearrangement links TRBV5-1 to TRBJ2-1; D might be TRBD1 (6 bases). Germline V CDR1 and CDR2: SGHRS, YFSETQ. The V end lost 3 bases, the J end lost 8 bases, and 12 bases lay between the germline ends. The CDR3 totals 13 residues.